This record concerns one TCR beta chain sequence. Measured with immunoSEQ multiplex PCR; TCRdb has only the in-frame clones, and not every one. Altogether 210,000 or so clones are present, roughly 80% being singletons, with the ten largest covering approximately 5%. V was pared by 8 bases and J by 6 bases, with 6 bases of the junction left unmatched. Germline V gene lookup returns CDR1 KGHDR and CDR2 SFDVKD. The length of the CDR3 is 13 residues. The sample comes from a study of blood T cell repertoires in COVID-19. The chain links TRBV24-1 to TRBJ1-2, with TRBD1 matching 9 bases. The source is a woman in her fifties or sixties who had been exposed to COVID-19. The sample taken for sequencing was PBMCs or T cells enriched from blood (not recorded which). The CDR3 loop is CATNTGGENGYTF. The CDR3 DNA is TGTGCCACCAATACAGGGGGCGAGAATGGCTACACCTTC.